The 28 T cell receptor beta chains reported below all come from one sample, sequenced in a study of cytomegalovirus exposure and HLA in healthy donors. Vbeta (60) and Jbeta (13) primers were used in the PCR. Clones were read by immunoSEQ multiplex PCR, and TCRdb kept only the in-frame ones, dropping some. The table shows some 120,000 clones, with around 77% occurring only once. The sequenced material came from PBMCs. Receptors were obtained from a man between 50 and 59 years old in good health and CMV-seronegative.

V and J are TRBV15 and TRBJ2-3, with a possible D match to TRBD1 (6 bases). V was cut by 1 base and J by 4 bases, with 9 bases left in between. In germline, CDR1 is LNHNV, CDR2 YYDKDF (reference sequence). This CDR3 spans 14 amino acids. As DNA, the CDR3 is TGTGCCACCAGCAGAGGGCAGGGGTCAGATACGCAGTATTTT. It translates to CATSRGQGSDTQYF.

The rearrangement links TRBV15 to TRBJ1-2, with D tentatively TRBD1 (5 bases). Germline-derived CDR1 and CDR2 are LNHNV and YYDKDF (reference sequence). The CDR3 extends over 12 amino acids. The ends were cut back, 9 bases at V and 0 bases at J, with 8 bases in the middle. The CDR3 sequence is CATSTANYGYTF. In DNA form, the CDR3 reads TGTGCCACTTCGACAGCTAACTATGGCTACACCTTC.

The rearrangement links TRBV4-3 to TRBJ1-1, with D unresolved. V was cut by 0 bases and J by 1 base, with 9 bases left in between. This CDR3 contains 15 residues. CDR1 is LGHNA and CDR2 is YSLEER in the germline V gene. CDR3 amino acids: CASSQDWRGNTEAFF. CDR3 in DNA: TGCGCCAGCAGCCAAGATTGGAGAGGGAACACTGAAGCTTTCTTT.

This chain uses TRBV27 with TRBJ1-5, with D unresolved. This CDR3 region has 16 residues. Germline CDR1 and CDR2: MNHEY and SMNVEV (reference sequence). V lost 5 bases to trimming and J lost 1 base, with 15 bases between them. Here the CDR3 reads CASSPSGGWSNQPQHF. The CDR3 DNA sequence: TGTGCCAGCAGTCCGTCAGGTGGATGGAGCAATCAGCCCCAGCATTTT.

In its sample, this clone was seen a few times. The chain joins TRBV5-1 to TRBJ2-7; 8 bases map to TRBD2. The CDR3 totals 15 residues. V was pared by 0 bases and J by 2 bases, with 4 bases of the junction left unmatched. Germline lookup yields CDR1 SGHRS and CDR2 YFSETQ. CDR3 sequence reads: CASSLGGSGTYEQYF. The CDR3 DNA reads TGCGCCAGCAGCTTGGGTGGTAGCGGGACCTACGAGCAGTACTTC.

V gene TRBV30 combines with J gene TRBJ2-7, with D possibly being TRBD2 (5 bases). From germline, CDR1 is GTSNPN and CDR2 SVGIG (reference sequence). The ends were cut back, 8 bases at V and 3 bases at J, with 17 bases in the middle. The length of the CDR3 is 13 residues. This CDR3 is CAQRPPGDYEQYF. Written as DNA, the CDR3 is TGTGCCCAAAGGCCGCCCGGGGACTACGAGCAGTACTTC. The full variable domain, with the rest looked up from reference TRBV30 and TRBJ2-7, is SQTIHQWPATLVQPVGSPLSLECTVEGTSNPNLYWYRQAAGRGLQLLFYSVGIGQISSEVPQNLSASRPQDRQFILSSKKLLLSDSGFYLCAQRPPGDYEQYFGPGTRLTVT.

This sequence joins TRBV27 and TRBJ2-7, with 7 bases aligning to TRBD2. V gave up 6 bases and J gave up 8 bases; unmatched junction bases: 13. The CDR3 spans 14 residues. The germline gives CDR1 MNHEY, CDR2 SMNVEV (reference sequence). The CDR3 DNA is TGTGCCAGCAGAGGGGAGGGCAGGGTGCATAAGCAGTACTTC. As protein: CASRGEGRVHKQYF.

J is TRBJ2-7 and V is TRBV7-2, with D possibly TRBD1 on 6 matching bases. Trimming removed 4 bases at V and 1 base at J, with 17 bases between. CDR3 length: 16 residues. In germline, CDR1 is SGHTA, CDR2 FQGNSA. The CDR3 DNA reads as TGTGCCAGCAGCTATGGGGACCCGGGACAATCCTACGAGCAGTACTTC. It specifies CASSYGDPGQSYEQYF. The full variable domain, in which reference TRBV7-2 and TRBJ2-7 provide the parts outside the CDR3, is GAGVSQSPSNKVTEKGKDVELRCDPISGHTALYWYRQSLGQGLEFLIYFQGNSAPDKSGLPSDRFSAERTGGSVSTLTIQRTQQEDSAVYLCASSYGDPGQSYEQYFGPGTRLTVT.

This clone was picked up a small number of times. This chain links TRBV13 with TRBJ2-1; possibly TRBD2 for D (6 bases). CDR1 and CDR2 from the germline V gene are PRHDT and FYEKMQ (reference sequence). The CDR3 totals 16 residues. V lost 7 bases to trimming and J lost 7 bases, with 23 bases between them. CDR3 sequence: CASTQGIAVLGNEQFF. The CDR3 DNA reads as TGTGCCAGCACCCAAGGGATAGCGGTCCTGGGGAATGAGCAGTTCTTC.

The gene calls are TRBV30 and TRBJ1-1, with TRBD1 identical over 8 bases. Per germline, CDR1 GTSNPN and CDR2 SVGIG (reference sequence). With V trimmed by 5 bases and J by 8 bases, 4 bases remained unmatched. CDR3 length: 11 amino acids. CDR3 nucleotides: TGTGCCTGGGATAGGGACAGGGAAGCTTTCTTT. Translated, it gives CAWDRDREAFF.

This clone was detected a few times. As DNA, the CDR3 is TGTGCCAGCAGTTCAGGACAGGGGAAGGCGAACACCGGGGAGCTGTTTTTT. Amino acid sequence: CASSSGQGKANTGELFF. The chain uses TRBV27 and TRBJ2-2; 9 bases agree with TRBD1. Germline lookup yields CDR1 MNHEY and CDR2 SMNVEV (reference sequence). V shed 4 bases, J shed 0 bases, and the junction held 6 bases outside the gene matches. The CDR3 length is 17 residues.

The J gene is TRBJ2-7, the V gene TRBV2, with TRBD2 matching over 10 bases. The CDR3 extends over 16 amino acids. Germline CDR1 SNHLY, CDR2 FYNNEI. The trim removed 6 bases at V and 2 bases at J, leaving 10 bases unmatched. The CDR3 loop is CASSYPIAGGTYEQYF. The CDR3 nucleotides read TGTGCCAGCAGCTACCCCATAGCGGGAGGCACCTACGAGCAGTACTTC.

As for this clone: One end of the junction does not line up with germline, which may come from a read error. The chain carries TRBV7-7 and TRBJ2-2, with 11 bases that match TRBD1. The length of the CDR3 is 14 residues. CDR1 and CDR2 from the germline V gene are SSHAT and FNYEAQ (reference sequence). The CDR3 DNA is TGTGCTAGCAGTCGGGACAGGGGGACCGGGGAGCTGTTTTTT. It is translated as CASSRDRGTGELFF.

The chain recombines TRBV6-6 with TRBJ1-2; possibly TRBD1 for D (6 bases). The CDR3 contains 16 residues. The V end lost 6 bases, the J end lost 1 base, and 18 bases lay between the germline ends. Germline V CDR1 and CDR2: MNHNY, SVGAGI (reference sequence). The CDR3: CASRRIGQFINYGYTF. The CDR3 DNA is TGTGCCAGCAGAAGGATAGGACAGTTTATTAACTATGGCTACACCTTC.

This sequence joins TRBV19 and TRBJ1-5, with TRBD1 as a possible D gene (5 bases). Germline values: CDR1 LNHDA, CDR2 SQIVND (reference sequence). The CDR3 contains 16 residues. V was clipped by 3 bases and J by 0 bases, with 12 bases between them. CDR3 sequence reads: CASSISGGYSNQPQHF. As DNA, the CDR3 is TGTGCCAGTAGTATTAGCGGGGGTTATAGCAATCAGCCCCAGCATTTT. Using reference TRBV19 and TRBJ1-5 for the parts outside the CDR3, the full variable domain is DGGITQSPKYLFRKEGQNVTLSCEQNLNHDAMYWYRQDPGQGLRLIYYSQIVNDFQKGDIAEGYSVSREKKESFPLTVTSAQKNPTAFYLCASSISGGYSNQPQHFGDGTRLSIL.

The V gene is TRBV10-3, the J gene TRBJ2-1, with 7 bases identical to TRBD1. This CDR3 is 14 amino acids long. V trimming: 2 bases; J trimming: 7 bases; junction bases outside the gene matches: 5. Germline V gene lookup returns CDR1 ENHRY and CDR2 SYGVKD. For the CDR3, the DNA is TGTGCCATCAGTGAGAGGCAGGGGGATAATGAGCAGTTCTTC. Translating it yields CAISERQGDNEQFF.

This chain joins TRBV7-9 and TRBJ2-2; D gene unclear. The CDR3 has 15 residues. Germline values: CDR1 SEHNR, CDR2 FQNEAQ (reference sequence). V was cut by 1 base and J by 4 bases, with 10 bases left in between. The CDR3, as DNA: TGTGCCAGCAGCTTAGACGGGTCATTCACCGGGGAGCTGTTTTTT. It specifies CASSLDGSFTGELFF. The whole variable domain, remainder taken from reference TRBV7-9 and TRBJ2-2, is DTGVSQNPRHKITKRGQNVTFRCDPISEHNRLYWYRQTLGQGPEFLTYFQNEAQLEKSRLLSDRFSAERPKGSFSTLEIQRTEQGDSAMYLCASSLDGSFTGELFFGEGSRLTVL.

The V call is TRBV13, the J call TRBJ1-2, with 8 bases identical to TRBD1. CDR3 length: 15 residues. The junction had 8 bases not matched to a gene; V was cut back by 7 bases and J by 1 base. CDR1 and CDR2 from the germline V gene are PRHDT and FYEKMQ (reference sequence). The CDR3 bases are TGTGCCAGCAAACCGGGACAGGCCATTAACTATGGCTACACCTTC. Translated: CASKPGQAINYGYTF.

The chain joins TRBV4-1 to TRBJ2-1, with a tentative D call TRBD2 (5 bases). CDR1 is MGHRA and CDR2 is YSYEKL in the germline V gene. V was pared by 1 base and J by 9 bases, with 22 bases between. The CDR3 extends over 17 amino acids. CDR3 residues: CASSQAPVMEVSGEQFF. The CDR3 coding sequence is TGCGCCAGCAGCCAAGCGCCAGTCATGGAGGTGTCGGGTGAGCAGTTCTTC.

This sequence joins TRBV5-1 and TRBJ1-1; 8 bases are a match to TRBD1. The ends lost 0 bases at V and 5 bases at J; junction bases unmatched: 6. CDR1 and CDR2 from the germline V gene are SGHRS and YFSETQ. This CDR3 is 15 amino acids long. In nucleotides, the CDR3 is TGCGCCAGCAGCTTGGGGACAGGGTTTATGACTGAAGCTTTCTTT. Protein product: CASSLGTGFMTEAFF.

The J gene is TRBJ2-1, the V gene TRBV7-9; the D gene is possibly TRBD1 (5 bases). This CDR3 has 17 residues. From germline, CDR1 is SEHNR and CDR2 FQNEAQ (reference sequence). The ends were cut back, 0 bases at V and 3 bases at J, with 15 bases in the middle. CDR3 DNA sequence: TGTGCCAGCAGCTTAGCAGGAGTTCTGACAGTCTACAATGAGCAGTTCTTC. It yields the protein CASSLAGVLTVYNEQFF.

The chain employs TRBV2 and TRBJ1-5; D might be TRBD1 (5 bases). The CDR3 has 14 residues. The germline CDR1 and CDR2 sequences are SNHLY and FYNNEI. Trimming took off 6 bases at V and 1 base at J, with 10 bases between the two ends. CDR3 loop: CASRRRDSNQPQHF. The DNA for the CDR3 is TGTGCCAGCAGGCGGCGGGACAGCAATCAGCCCCAGCATTTT.

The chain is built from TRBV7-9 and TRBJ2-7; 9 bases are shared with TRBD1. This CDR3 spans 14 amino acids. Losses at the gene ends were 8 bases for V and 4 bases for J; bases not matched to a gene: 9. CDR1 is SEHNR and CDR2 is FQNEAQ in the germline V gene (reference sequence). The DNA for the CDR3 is TGTGCCAGCGAGGGACAGGGAAGGCAATACGAGCAGTACTTC. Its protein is CASEGQGRQYEQYF.

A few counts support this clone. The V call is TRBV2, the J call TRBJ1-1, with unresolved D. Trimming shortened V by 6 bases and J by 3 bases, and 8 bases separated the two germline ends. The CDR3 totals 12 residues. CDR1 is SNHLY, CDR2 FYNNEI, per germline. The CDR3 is CASRREYTEAFF. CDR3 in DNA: TGTGCCAGCAGGAGGGAGTACACTGAAGCTTTCTTT.

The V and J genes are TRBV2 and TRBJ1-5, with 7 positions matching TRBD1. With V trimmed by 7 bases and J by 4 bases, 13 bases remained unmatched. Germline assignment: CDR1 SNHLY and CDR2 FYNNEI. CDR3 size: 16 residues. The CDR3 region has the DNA TGTGCCAGCACTCTAGGAGGACAGGTCGGAAATCAGCCCCAGCATTTT. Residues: CASTLGGQVGNQPQHF.

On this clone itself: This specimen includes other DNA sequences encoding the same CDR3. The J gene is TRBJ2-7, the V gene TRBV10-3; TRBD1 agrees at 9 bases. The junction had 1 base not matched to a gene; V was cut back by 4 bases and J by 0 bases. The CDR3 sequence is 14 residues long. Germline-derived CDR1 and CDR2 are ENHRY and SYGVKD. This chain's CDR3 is CAISADRGSYEQYF. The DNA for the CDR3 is TGTGCCATCAGTGCGGACAGGGGCTCCTACGAGCAGTACTTC.

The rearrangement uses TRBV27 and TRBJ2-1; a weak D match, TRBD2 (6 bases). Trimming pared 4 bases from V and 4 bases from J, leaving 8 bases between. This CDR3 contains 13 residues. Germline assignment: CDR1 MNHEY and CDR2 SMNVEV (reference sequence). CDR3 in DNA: TGTGCCAGCAGTTATCGGGAGTACAATGAGCAGTTCTTC. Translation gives CASSYREYNEQFF.

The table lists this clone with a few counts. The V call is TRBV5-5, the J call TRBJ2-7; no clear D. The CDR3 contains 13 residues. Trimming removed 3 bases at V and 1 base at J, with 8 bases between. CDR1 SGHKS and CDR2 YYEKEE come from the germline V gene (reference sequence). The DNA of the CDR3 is TGTGCCAGCAGCTCCCCCGGGTCCTACGAGCAGTACTTC. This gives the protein CASSSPGSYEQYF.